The clone carrying this T cell receptor beta chain has just one count. Trimming stripped 4 bases from V and 15 bases from J, with 16 bases between. CDR3 length: 13 residues. Germline CDR1 reads SGHVS; CDR2 reads FNYEAQ. These data are taken from a study of T cells after somatic rescue of genetic block. This table comes from immunoSEQ multiplex PCR, and its TCRdb copy is limited to in-frame clones, with some not included. The sample holds under 150,000 clones, 85% to 95% seen once. The chain combines TRBV7-6 with TRBJ2-6, with D perhaps given as TRBD1 or TRBD2 (5 bases each). The sample was peripheral blood mononuclear cells (PBMCs). The sequence derives from a woman aged 18-30 years. DNA for the CDR3: TGTGCCAGCAGCTCGGGACGGTCCCCCGACCTGACTTTC. Its protein is CASSSGRSPDLTF.